The present entry profiles one TCR beta chain with its context. Its matching antigen is unknown. Cultured CD4+ T-cell DNA underwent Oncomine TCR Beta short-read sequencing. A single record per CDR3 protein comes from TCRdb applying MiXCR to the PCR reads. The sample shows approximately 21,000 distinct CDR3 sequences, around 60% of them seen only once. Germline trimming cut 9 bases from V and 0 bases from J; bases unmatched to any gene: 11. This CDR3 is built from 16 residues. Germline CDR1 SGHNT, CDR2 YYREEE (reference sequence). Treatment given: approximately nine-day PBMC culture with coronavirus spike peptide pools or control peptides (ViraFEST assay). Peptide pools at approximately 10 ug/ml and IL-2 at 8.5 to 10 IU/ml were added to cultures of 1.8 million or so PBMCs per well. This sample is part of a study of vaccination and CD4 T cells after COVID-19. Study overall: Convalescent donors: six male, four female; seven Caucasian, two Asian, one multiracial, two Hispanic.

Study results and limitations: The authors studied relatively few convalescent patients and analyzed no early post-infection timepoints.

The gene calls are TRBV5-4 and TRBJ1-1, with 10 nucleotides matching TRBD1. This clonotype originated in a human donor who received a COVID-19 vaccine. The sample was CD4+ T cells from blood, cultured in vitro, taken after SARS-CoV-2 vaccination. CDR3 loop: CATTVGTGVMNTEAFF. CDR3 in DNA: TGTGCCACAACAGTCGGGACAGGGGTGATGAACACTGAAGCTTTCTTT.